Included here is one TCR beta chain sequence, with context. The target antigen is unknown. Sampling involved one blood draw (roughly 2.5 ml) for every donor. The data were obtained in a study of monozygotic twins with inflammatory bowel disease. Study observations and caveats: The authors found no support for a single strong IBD-associated signal or clonotype. T cell subtypes that differed could not be told apart.

cDNA encoding TCRalpha and TCRbeta underwent two nested PCRs of around 15 and 9 cycles, each of which was followed by bead purification. After re-calling the 5' RACE reads, TCRdb lists one entry per CDR3 protein, DNA absent. Listed are around 400,000 distinct CDR3 sequences; 2% to 2.5% falls within the top ten. Sequencing input: blood. This receptor was identified in a human donor with ulcerative colitis or Crohn's disease, or a healthy co-twin of an affected twin (not recorded which).

The CDR3 region is CASSRTSGGAITYEQYF. The rearrangement joins TRBV28 to TRBJ2-7; TCRdb proposes TRBD2, but this gene call is untestable without DNA. This CDR3 spans 17 amino acids. CDR1 is MDHEN and CDR2 is SYDVKM in the germline V gene.